This T cell receptor (beta chain) stems from a study of T-cell reconstitution after alpha-beta-depleted transplantation in children. The CDR3 extends over 16 amino acids. V was pared by 3 bases and J by 2 bases, with 4 bases of the junction left unmatched. This sample's TCRbeta library carried unique molecular identifier barcodes. TCRdb used MiXCR to reprocess the PCR reads, holding one entry per CDR3 protein. Among nearly 400,000 distinct CDR3 sequences listed, approximately 20% were seen once. Specimen: PBMCs from the stem cell graft donor, collected from the stem cell graft. The TCR originated in a human donor who donated a stem cell graft to a child with acute myeloid leukemia. The chain combines TRBV12-3 or TRBV12-4 with TRBJ1-5; 10 bases match TRBD1. The CDR3 loop is CASSFRDRGRNQPQHF. In nucleotides, the CDR3 is TGTGCCAGCAGTTTTCGGGACAGGGGTCGCAATCAGCCCCAGCATTTT.